The clone carrying this TCR beta chain has at least ten counts. What it recognizes is unknown. Time point noted: persistent/refractory GD, antithyroid drugs over 5 years with positive TRAb. PBMCs provided the RNA from which the TCR library was made. Criteria from the American Thyroid Association guidelines were applied to diagnose Graves' disease. Arm-PCR of CDR3 regions with iRepertoire HTBI primers generated TCR beta libraries. Authors' analysis steps: Taken together, the samples had 62 TRBV and approximately 13 TRBJ segments identified. TCRdb re-called the multiplex PCR reads with MiXCR, one entry per CDR3 protein. The V and J calls were not made by the authors but by TCRdb's processing. There are about 470,000 distinct CDR3 sequences in the sample; 20% occur only once, and over 7.5% lies in the top ten. These data are taken from a study of regulatory T cells in long-lasting Graves disease. Study-wide results and limits: Persistent patients had more shared public clonotypes (around 2,500) than new patients (approximately 920). Persistent disease preferred TRBV28, TRBJ1-2 and TRBJ2-5.

The V gene's germline CDR1 is MDHEN and CDR2 SYDVKM. The CDR3 is 13 amino acids. V lost 2 bases and J 4 bases, leaving 8 bases between the germline ends. V gene TRBV28 combines with J gene TRBJ2-5; D is undetermined. The specimen comprised peripheral blood mononuclear cells (PBMCs), sampled when the disease was refractory, from a patient treated with antithyroid drugs. This TCR derives from a female donor with Graves disease. In DNA form, the CDR3 reads TGTGCCAGCAGTTTAGGGGTCCCAGAGACCCAGTACTTC. Amino acid sequence: CASSLGVPETQYF.